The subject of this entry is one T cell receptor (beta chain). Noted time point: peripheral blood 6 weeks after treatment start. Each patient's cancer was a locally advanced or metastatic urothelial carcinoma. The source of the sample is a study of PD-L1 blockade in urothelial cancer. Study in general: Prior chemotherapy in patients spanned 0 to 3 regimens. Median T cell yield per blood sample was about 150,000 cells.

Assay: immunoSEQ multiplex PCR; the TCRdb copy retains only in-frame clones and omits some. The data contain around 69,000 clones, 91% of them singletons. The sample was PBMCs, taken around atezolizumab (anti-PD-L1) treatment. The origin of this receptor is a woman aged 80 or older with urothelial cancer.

The CDR3 loop is CASSVGGQGTYEQYF. The CDR3 nucleotides are TGTGCCAGCAGCGTAGGCGGACAGGGGACCTACGAGCAGTACTTC. The chain is built from TRBV9 and TRBJ2-7, with 9 bases lining up with TRBD1. With V trimmed by 0 bases and J by 2 bases, 3 bases remained unmatched. The length of the CDR3 is 15 residues. CDR1 is SGDLS, CDR2 YYNGEE, per germline.